This T cell receptor beta chain appears in the sequencing data of a study of early T cells in non-severe SARS-CoV-2 infection. Study-level results: CD4 and private specificities were missed by VDJdb matching, which favored anti-spike CD8 responses.

In TCRdb, the 5' RACE reads were re-called with MiXCR into one record per CDR3 protein. This repertoire shows 25,000 to 35,000 distinct CDR3 sequences, more than 4.5% found once; its top ten account for 3.5%. The germline CDR1 and CDR2 sequences are SGHAT and FQNNGV. CDR3 size: 16 residues. V shed 3 bases and J 0 bases; nucleotides not matched to a gene: 5. This clonotype came up a few times. Its antigen is undetermined. The sequenced sample was whole blood. V usage is TRBV11-2 and J usage is TRBJ2-5; 9 nucleotides match TRBD2. The sequence was collected from an adult who was a healthcare worker with PCR-confirmed SARS-CoV-2 infection or an uninfected control (not recorded which). DNA of the CDR3: TGTGCCAGCAGCTTGGGGACTAGCCTGTACCAAGAGACCCAGTACTTC. Its protein product is CASSLGTSLYQETQYF.